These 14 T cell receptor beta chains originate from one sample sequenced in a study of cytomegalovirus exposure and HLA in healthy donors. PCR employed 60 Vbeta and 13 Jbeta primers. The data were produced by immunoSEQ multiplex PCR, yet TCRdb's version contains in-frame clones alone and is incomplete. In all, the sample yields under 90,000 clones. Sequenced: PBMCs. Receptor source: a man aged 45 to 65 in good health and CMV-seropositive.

The CDR3 DNA reads as TGCGCCAGCAGCGGGGGGGGAGGCAATCAGCCCCAGCATTTT. Translating it yields CASSGGGGNQPQHF. This sequence joins TRBV4-1 and TRBJ1-5, with D possibly matching TRBD1 (5 bases). Germline V gene sequence: CDR1 MGHRA, CDR2 YSYEKL. This CDR3 region has 14 residues. The germline V and J ends were trimmed by 5 bases and 2 bases, with 10 bases remaining between them.

The CDR3 loop is CASSLGGGAVGGYTF. CDR3 in DNA: TGTGCCAGCAGCCTCGGGGGGGGAGCCGTGGGAGGCTACACCTTC. The chain carries TRBV7-9 and TRBJ1-2; D may be TRBD1 (5 bases). In germline, CDR1 is SEHNR, CDR2 FQNEAQ (reference sequence). Deletions cut 5 bases from V and 8 bases from J, with 21 bases between. The CDR3 spans 15 residues.

The CDR3 spells CASSPSGASDTQYF. The CDR3 DNA is TGCGCCAGCAGCCCGAGCGGAGCCTCAGATACGCAGTATTTT. This chain links TRBV4-3 with TRBJ2-3, with a weak D call TRBD2 (5 bases). V dropped 4 bases and J dropped 4 bases, with 12 bases sitting between them. The CDR3 length is 14 residues. Germline assignment: CDR1 LGHNA and CDR2 YSLEER.

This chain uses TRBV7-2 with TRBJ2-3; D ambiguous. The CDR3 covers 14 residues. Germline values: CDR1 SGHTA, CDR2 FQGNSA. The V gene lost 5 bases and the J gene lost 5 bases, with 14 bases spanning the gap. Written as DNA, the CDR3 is TGTGCCAGCAGCCGGAGTCTTGGCGGAGATACGCAGTATTTT. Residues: CASSRSLGGDTQYF.

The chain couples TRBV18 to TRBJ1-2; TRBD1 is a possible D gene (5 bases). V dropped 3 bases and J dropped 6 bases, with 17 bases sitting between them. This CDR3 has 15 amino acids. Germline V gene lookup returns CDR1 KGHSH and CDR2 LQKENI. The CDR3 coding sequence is TGTGCCAGCTCACCGGGACTCCCCCCCATGGATGGCTACACCTTC. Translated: CASSPGLPPMDGYTF.

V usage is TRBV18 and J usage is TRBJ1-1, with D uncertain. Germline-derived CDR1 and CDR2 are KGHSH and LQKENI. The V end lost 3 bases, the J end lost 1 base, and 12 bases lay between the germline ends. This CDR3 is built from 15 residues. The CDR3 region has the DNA TGTGCCAGCTCACCCCCGGGGAGGGCGAACACTGAAGCTTTCTTT. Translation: CASSPPGRANTEAFF.

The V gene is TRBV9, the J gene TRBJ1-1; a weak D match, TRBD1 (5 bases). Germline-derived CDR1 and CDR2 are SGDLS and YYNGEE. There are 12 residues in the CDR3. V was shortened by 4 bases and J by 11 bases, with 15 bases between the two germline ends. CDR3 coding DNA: TGTGCCAGCAGCCTACCGGGACTGCAGGCTTTCTTT. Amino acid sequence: CASSLPGLQAFF.

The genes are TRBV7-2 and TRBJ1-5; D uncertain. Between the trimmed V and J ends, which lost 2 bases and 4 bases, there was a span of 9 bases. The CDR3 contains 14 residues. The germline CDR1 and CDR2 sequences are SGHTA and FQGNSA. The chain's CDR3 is CASSLQLRNQPQHF. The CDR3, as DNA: TGTGCCAGCAGCTTACAGCTGAGGAATCAGCCCCAGCATTTT.

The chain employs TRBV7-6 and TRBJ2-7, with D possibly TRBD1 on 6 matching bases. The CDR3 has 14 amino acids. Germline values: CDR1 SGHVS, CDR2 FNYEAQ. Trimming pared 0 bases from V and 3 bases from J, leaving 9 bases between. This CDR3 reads CASSLAAGVYEQYF. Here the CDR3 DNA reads TGTGCCAGCAGCTTAGCGGCAGGGGTCTACGAGCAGTACTTC.

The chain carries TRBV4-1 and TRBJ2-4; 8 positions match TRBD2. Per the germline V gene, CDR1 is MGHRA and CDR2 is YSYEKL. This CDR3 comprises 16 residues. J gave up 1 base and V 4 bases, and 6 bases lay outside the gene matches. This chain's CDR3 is CASSPGLAFAKNIQYF. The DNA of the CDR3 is TGCGCCAGCAGCCCCGGACTAGCCTTCGCCAAAAACATTCAGTACTTC.

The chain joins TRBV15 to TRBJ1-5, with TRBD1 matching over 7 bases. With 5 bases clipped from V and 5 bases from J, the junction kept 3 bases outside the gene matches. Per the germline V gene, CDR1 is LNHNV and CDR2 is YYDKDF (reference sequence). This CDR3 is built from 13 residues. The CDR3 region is CATSSQGDQPQHF. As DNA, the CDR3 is TGTGCCACCAGCTCTCAGGGGGATCAGCCCCAGCATTTT.

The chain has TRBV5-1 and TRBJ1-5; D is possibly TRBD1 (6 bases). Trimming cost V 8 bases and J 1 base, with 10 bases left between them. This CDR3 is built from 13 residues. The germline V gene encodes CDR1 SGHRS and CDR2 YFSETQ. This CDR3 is CASRTDSNQPQHF. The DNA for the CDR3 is TGCGCCAGTCGGACAGACAGCAATCAGCCCCAGCATTTT.

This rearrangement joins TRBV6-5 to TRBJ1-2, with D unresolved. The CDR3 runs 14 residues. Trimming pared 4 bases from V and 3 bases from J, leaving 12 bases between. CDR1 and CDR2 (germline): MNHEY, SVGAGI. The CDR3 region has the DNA TGTGCCAGCAGTTCGCGGATCTATGACTATGGCTACACCTTC. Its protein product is CASSSRIYDYGYTF.

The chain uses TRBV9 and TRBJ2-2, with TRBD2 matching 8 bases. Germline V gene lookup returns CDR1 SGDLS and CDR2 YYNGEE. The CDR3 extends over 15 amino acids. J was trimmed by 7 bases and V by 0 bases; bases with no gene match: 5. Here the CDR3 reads CASSVGGSGGGELFF. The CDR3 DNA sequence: TGTGCCAGCAGCGTAGGGGGGAGCGGGGGCGGGGAGCTGTTTTTT. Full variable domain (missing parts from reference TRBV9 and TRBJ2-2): DSGVTQTPKHLITATGQRVTLRCSPRSGDLSVYWYQQSLDQGLQFLIQYYNGEERAKGNILERFSAQQFPDLHSELNLSSLELGDSALYFCASSVGGSGGGELFFGEGSRLTVL.